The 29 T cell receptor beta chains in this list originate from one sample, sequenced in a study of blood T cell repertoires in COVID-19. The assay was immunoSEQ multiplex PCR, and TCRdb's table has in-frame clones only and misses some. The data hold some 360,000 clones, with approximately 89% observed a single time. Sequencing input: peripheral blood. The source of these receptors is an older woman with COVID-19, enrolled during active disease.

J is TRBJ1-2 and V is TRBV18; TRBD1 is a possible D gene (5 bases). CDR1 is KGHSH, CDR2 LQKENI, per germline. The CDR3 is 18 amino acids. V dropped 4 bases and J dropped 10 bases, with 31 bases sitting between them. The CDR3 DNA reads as TGTGCCAGCTCACTCACCCGAACCGGACACATGGGAAGGTTAGACTACACCTTC. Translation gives CASSLTRTGHMGRLDYTF.

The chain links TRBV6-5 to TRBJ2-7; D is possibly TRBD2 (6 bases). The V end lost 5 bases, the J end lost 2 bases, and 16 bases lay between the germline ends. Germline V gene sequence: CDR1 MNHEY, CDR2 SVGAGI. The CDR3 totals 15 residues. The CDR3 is CASSNPGTVPYEQYF. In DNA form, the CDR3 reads TGTGCCAGCAGTAACCCCGGGACTGTTCCCTACGAGCAGTACTTC.

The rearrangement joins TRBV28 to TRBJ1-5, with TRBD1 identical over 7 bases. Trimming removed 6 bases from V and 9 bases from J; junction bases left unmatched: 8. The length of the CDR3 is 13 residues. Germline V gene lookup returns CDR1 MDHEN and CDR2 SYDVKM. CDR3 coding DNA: TGTGCCAGCAGACAGGACAGGAATTGGCCCCAGCATTTT. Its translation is CASRQDRNWPQHF.

CDR3 sequence: CASSAGYRNNEQFF. The CDR3 DNA reads TGTGCCAGCAGTGCAGGGTACAGGAACAATGAGCAGTTCTTC. The chain is built from TRBV2 and TRBJ2-1; maybe TRBD1 (5 bases). The length of the CDR3 is 14 residues. The V end was cut by 4 bases, the J end by 5 bases, with 12 bases between. Germline loops: CDR1 SNHLY, CDR2 FYNNEI. Complete variable domain (other parts from reference TRBV2 and TRBJ2-1): EPEVTQTPSHQVTQMGQEVILRCVPISNHLYFYWYRQILGQKVEFLVSFYNNEISEKSEIFDDQFSVERPDGSNFTLKIRSTKLEDSAMYFCASSAGYRNNEQFFGPGTRLTVL.

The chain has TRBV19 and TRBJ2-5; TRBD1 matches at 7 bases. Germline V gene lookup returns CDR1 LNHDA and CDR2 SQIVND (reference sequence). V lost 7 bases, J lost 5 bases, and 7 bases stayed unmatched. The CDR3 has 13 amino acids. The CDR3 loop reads CASTTTGYETQYF. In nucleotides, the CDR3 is TGTGCCAGTACCACGACAGGGTACGAGACCCAGTACTTC.

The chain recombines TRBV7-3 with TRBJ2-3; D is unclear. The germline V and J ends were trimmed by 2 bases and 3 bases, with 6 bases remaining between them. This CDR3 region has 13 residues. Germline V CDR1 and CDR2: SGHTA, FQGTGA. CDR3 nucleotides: TGTGCCAGCAGCTTAGCACGGACAGATACGCAGTATTTT. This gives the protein CASSLARTDTQYF.

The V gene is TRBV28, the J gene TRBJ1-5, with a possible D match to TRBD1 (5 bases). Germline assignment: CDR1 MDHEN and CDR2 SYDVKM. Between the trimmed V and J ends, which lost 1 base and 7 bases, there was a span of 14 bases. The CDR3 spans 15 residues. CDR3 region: CASSLSRVWTQPQHF. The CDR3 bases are TGTGCCAGCAGTTTATCCAGGGTATGGACCCAGCCCCAGCATTTT.

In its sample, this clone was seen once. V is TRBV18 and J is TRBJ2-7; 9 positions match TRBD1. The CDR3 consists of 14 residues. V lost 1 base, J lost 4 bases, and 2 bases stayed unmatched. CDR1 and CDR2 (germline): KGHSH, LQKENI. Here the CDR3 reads CASSPQGQGYEQYF. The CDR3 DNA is TGTGCCAGCTCACCACAGGGACAGGGTTACGAGCAGTACTTC. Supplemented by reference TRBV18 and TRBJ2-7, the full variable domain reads NAGVMQNPRHLVRRRGQEARLRCSPMKGHSHVYWYRQLPEEGLKFMVYLQKENIIDESGMPKERFSAEFPKEGPSILRIQQVVRGDSAAYFCASSPQGQGYEQYFGPGTRLTVT.

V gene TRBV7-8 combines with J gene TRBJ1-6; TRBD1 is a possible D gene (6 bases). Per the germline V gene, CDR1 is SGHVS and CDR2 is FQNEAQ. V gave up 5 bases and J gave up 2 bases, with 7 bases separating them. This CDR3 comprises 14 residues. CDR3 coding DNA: TGTGCCAGCAGCCGGACAGCCTATAATTCACCCCTCCACTTT. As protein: CASSRTAYNSPLHF. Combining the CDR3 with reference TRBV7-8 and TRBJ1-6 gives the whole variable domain GAGVSQSPRYKVAKRGQDVALRCDPISGHVSLFWYQQALGQGPEFLTYFQNEAQLDKSGLPSDRFFAERPEGSVSTLKIQRTQQEDSAVYLCASSRTAYNSPLHFGNGTRLTVT.

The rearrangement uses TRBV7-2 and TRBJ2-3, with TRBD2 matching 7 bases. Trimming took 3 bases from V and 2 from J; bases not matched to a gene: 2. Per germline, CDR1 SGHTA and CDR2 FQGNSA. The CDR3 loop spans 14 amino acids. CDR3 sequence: CASSFGTITDTQYF. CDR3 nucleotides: TGTGCCAGCAGCTTTGGGACTATCACAGATACGCAGTATTTT. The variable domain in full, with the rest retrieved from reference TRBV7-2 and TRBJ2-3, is GAGVSQSPSNKVTEKGKDVELRCDPISGHTALYWYRQSLGQGLEFLIYFQGNSAPDKSGLPSDRFSAERTGGSVSTLTIQRTQQEDSAVYLCASSFGTITDTQYFGPGTRLTVL.

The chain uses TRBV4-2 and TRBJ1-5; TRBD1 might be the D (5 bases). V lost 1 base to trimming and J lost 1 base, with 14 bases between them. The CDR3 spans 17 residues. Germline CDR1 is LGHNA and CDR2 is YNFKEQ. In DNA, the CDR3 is TGTGCCAGCAGCCAAGGAGGTGCGGGGGTGAGCAATCAGCCCCAGCATTTT. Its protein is CASSQGGAGVSNQPQHF.

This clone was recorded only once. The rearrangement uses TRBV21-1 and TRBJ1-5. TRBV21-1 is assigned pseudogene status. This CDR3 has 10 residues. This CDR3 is CAAGGGRGHF. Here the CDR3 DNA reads TGTGCCGCGGGGGGGGGCAGAGGCCATTTT.

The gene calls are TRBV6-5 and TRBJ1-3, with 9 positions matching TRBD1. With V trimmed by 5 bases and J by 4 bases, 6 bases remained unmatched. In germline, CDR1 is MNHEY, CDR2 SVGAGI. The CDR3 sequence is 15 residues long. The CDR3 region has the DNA TGTGCCAGCAGTCCTGGGACAGGGAACGGAAACACCATATATTTT. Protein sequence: CASSPGTGNGNTIYF.

The CDR3 protein is CASRPGTGGAEDTEAFF. The CDR3 nucleotides are TGTGCCAGTAGACCCGGAACAGGGGGCGCGGAGGACACTGAAGCTTTCTTT. The chain couples TRBV19 to TRBJ1-1; 9 nucleotides line up with TRBD1. The germline CDR1 and CDR2 sequences are LNHDA and SQIVND (reference sequence). The CDR3 length is 17 residues. The V segment lost 6 bases and the J segment 3 bases; nucleotides outside the gene matches: 14.

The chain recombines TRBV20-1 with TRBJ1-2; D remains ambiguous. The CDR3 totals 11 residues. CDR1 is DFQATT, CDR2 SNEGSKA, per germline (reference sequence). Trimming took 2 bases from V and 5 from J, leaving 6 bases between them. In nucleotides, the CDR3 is TGCAGTGCTAGAAGACAATATGGCTACACCTTC. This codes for CSARRQYGYTF.

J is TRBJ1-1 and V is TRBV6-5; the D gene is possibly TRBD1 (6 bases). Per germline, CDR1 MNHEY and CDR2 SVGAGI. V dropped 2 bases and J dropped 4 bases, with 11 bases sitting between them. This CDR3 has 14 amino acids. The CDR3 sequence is CASSYTQGSTEAFF. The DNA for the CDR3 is TGTGCCAGCAGTTACACGCAGGGGAGCACTGAAGCTTTCTTT.

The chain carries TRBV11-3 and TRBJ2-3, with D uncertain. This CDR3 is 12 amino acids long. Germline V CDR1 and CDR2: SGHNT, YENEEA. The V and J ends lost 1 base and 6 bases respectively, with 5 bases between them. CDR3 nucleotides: TGTGCCAGCAGCTTAGTAGTGGATACGCAGTATTTT. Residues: CASSLVVDTQYF.

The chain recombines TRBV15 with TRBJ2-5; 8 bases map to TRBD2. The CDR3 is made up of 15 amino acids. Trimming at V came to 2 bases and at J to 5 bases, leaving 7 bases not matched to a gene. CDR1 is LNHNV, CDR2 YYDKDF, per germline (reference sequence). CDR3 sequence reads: CATSRTYSGAETQYF. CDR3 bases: TGTGCCACCAGCAGAACCTATAGCGGGGCGGAGACCCAGTACTTC.

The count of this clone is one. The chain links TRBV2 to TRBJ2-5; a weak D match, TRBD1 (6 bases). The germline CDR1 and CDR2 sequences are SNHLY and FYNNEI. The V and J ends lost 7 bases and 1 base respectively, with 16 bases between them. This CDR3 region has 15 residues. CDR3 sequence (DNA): TGTGCCAGCACCCTCTTGGGACAAGGCCAAGAGACCCAGTACTTC. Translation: CASTLLGQGQETQYF.

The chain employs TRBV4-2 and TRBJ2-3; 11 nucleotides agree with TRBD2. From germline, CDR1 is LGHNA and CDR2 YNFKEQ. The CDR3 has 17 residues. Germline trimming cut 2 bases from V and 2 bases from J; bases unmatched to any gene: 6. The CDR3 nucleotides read TGTGCCAGCAGCCAACTCCTAGCGGGGGGCCCCACAGATACGCAGTATTTT. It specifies CASSQLLAGGPTDTQYF.

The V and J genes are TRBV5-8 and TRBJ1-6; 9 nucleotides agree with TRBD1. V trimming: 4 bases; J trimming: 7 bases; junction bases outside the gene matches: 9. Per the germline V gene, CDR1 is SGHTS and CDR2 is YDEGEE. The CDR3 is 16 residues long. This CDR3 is CASSPGTGNLNSPLHF. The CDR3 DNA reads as TGTGCCAGCAGCCCGGGGACAGGGAATTTGAATTCACCCCTCCACTTT.

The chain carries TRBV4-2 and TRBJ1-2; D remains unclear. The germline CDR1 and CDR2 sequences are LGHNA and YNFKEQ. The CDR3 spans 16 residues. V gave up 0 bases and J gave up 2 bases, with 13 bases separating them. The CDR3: CASSQDRIQRNYGYTF. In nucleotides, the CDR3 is TGTGCCAGCAGCCAAGATAGGATACAGAGAAACTATGGCTACACCTTC.

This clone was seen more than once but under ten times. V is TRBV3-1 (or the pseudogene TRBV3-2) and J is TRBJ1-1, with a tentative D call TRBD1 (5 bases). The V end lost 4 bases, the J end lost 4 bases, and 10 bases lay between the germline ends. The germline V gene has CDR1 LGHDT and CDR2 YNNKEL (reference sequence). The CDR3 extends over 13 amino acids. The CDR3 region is CASSPRGVTEAFF. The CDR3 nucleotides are TGTGCCAGCAGCCCCCGGGGGGTCACTGAAGCTTTCTTT.

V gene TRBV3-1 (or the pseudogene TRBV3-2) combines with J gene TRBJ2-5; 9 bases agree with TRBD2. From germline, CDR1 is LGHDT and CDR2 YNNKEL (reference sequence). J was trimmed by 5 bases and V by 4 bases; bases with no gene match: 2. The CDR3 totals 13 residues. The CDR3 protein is CASSRRGGETQYF. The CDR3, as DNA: TGTGCCAGCAGCCGGCGGGGGGGGGAGACCCAGTACTTC.

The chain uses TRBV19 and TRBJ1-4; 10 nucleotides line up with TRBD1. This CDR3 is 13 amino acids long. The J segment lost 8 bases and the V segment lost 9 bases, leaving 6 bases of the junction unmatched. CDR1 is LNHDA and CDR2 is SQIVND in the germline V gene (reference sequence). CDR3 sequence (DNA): TGTGCCAGCCGGGACAGGGGCTACGAAAAACTGTTTTTT. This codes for CASRDRGYEKLFF. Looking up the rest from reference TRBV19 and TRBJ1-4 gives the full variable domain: DGGITQSPKYLFRKEGQNVTLSCEQNLNHDAMYWYRQDPGQGLRLIYYSQIVNDFQKGDIAEGYSVSREKKESFPLTVTSAQKNPTAFYLCASRDRGYEKLFFGSGTQLSVL.

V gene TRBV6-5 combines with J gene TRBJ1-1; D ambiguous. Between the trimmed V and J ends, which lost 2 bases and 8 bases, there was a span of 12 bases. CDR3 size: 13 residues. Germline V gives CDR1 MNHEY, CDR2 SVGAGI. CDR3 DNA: TGTGCCAGCAGTTACGATCCGCAGGCAGAAGCTTTCTTT. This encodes CASSYDPQAEAFF.

The CDR3 protein is CASKHLGTGNTEAFF. The CDR3 DNA sequence: TGTGCCAGCAAACATTTAGGTACAGGGAACACTGAAGCTTTCTTT. The rearrangement links TRBV6-5 to TRBJ1-1; a weak D match, TRBD1 (5 bases). The CDR3 spans 15 residues. Germline CDR1 and CDR2: MNHEY and SVGAGI. Trimming removed 7 bases from V and 1 base from J, with 16 bases in between.

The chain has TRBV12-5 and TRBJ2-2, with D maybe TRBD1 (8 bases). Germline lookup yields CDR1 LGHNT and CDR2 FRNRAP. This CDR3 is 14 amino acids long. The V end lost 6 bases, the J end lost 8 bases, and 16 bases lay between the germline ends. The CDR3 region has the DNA TGTGCTAGTGGCCTGGACAGGGAGGGGGGGGAGCTGTTTTTT. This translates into CASGLDREGGELFF. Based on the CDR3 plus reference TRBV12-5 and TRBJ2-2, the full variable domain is DARVTQTPRHKVTEMGQEVTMRCQPILGHNTVFWYRQTMMQGLELLAYFRNRAPLDDSGMPKDRFSAEMPDATLATLKIQPSEPRDSAVYFCASGLDREGGELFFGEGSRLTVL.

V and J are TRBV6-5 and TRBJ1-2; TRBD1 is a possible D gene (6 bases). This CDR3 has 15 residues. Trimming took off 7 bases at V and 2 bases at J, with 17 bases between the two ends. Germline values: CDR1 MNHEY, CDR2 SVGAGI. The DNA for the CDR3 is TGTGCCAGCAAGGGTGCCGGGGGGGGCAACTATGGCTACACCTTC. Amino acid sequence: CASKGAGGGNYGYTF.